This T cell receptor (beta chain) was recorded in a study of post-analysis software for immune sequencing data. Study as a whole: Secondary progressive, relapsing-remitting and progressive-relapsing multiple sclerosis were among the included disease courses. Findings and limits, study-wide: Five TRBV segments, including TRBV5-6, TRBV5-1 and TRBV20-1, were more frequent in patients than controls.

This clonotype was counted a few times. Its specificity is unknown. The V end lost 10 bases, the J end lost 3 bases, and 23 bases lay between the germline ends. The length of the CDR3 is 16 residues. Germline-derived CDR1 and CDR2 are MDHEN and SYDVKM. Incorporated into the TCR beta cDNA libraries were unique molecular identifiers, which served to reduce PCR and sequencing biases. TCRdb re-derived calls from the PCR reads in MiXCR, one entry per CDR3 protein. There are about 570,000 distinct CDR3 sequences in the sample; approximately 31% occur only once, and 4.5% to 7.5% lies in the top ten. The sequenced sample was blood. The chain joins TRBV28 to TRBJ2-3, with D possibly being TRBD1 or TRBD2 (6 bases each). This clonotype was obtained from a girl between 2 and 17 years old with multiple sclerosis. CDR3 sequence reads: CATQTPGEGGTDTQYF. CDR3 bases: TGTGCCACACAGACCCCGGGTGAAGGGGGGACAGATACGCAGTATTTT.